This T cell receptor beta chain was sequenced in a study of blood T cell repertoires in COVID-19. Whole-study context: The samples span acute and convalescent COVID-19 from the United States, Italy and Spain. From T cells, B-cell-depleted T cells, or PBMCs came the material, which was cDNA or gDNA.

With 0 bases removed from V and 3 bases from J, the gap between germline ends came to 6 bases. CDR1 SGHRS and CDR2 YFSETQ come from the germline V gene. The CDR3 spans 13 residues. In the original processing: Estimated nucleated cell counts came from reference gene primer amplification. Here immunoSEQ multiplex PCR was the method, and the copy in TCRdb shows in-frame clones only, minus some. That table gives V, J and clone size, and the DNA gave D and trimming. The repertoire holds 55,000 to 80,000 clones, with 85% to 90% as singletons. V is TRBV5-1 and J is TRBJ2-5, with D maybe TRBD1 (6 bases). This TCR derives from a man of 80 years or more with acute or convalescent COVID-19. The sequenced sample consisted of peripheral blood. CDR3 residues: CASSLGTEETQYF. In DNA, the CDR3 is TGCGCCAGCAGCTTGGGGACAGAAGAGACCCAGTACTTC.